The 8 T cell receptor beta chains reported below all come from one sample, sequenced in a study of blood T cell repertoires in COVID-19. TCRdb's table, derived via immunoSEQ multiplex PCR, lists solely in-frame clones and lacks some. The table has approximately 150,000 clones, around three quarters seen once; the top ten hold over 8.5%. The specimen sequenced was peripheral blood. The receptors here all came from a man between 50 and 59 years old with active or convalescent COVID-19.

The rearrangement links TRBV29-1 to TRBJ2-7; perhaps TRBD1 as D (6 bases). The CDR3 is 12 residues long. Per the germline V gene, CDR1 is SQVTM and CDR2 is ANQGSEA. Trimming stripped 6 bases from V and 2 bases from J, with 11 bases between. CDR3 in DNA: TGCAGCGTAGGACAGTCCGCCTACGAGCAGTACTTC. As protein: CSVGQSAYEQYF.

DNA for the CDR3: TGTGCCTGGGGGAGGACTACCAAGAGCTCCTACAATGAGCAGTTCTTC. This encodes CAWGRTTKSSYNEQFF. This chain uses TRBV30 with TRBJ2-1, with D tentatively TRBD2 (6 bases). Trimming took 5 bases from V and 0 from J, leaving 17 bases between them. CDR1 is GTSNPN and CDR2 is SVGIG in the germline V gene (reference sequence). CDR3 length: 16 residues.

The DNA for the CDR3 is TGTGCCAGCAGCTTAAGTGACAGGGAGGCCGGGGAGCTGTTTTTT. Protein product: CASSLSDREAGELFF. The chain employs TRBV11-2 and TRBJ2-2, with D possibly being TRBD1 (7 bases). V was trimmed by 2 bases and J by 6 bases, leaving 13 bases between them. Germline lookup yields CDR1 SGHAT and CDR2 FQNNGV. The CDR3 has 15 residues.

The gene calls are TRBV27 and TRBJ2-7; 7 nucleotides match TRBD2. The CDR3 runs to 15 residues. The V gene's germline CDR1 is MNHEY and CDR2 SMNVEV (reference sequence). V lost 0 bases and J lost 4; bases outside the gene matches: 6. This chain's CDR3 is CASSLSRLAVYEQYF. The CDR3 nucleotides are TGTGCCAGCAGTTTATCGAGGCTAGCGGTATACGAGCAGTACTTC.

The CDR3 spells CASSSGTGDTGELFF. In DNA form, the CDR3 reads TGTGCCAGCAGTTCCGGGACAGGGGACACCGGGGAGCTGTTTTTT. The rearrangement joins TRBV6-5 to TRBJ2-2; TRBD1 matches at 10 bases. CDR1 and CDR2 (germline): MNHEY, SVGAGI. V lost 4 bases to trimming and J lost 3 bases; unmatched junction nucleotides: 2. The CDR3 runs to 15 residues.

V usage is TRBV5-6 and J usage is TRBJ2-2; D possibly corresponds to TRBD2 (5 bases). V was cut by 0 bases and J by 1 base, with 10 bases left in between. Germline V gene data show CDR1 as SGHDT and CDR2 as YYEEEE. The CDR3 consists of 16 residues. CDR3: CASSLGVGRNTGELFF. In DNA form, the CDR3 reads TGTGCCAGCAGCTTGGGTGTGGGGAGGAACACCGGGGAGCTGTTTTTT.

This chain connects TRBV27 to TRBJ2-7; 8 bases align to TRBD2. With 0 bases clipped from V and 6 bases from J, the junction kept 7 bases outside the gene matches. The CDR3 length is 15 residues. Germline values: CDR1 MNHEY, CDR2 SMNVEV (reference sequence). CDR3 nucleotide sequence: TGTGCCAGCAGTTTATCGGTTAGCGGGAATAGCGAGCAGTACTTC. It codes for CASSLSVSGNSEQYF.

V gene TRBV7-9 combines with J gene TRBJ2-1, with 8 bases identical to TRBD2. CDR1 and CDR2 from the germline V gene are SEHNR and FQNEAQ (reference sequence). This CDR3 comprises 16 residues. J lost 7 bases, V lost 4 bases, and 12 bases had no gene match. The CDR3 nucleotides read TGTGCCAGCAGCTACCCCGGGGGGGCTGGTTATAATGAGCAGTTCTTC. Its protein is CASSYPGGAGYNEQFF.